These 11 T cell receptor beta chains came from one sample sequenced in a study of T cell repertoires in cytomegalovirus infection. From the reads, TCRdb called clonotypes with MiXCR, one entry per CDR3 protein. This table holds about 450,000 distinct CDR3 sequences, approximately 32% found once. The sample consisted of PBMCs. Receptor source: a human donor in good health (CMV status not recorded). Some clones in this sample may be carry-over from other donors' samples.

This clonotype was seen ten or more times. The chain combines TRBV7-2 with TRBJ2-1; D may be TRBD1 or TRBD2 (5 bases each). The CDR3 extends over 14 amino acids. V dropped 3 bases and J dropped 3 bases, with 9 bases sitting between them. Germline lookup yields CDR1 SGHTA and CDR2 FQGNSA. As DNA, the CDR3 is TGTGCCAGCAGCTTTGGGGGTCTCTACAATGAGCAGTTCTTC. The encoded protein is CASSFGGLYNEQFF.

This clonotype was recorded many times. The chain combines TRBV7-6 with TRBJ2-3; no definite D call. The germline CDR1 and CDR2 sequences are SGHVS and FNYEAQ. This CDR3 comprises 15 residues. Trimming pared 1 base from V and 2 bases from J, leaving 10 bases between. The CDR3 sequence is CASSLGQTNTDTQYF. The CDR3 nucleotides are TGTGCCAGCAGCTTAGGGCAGACAAACACAGATACGCAGTATTTT.

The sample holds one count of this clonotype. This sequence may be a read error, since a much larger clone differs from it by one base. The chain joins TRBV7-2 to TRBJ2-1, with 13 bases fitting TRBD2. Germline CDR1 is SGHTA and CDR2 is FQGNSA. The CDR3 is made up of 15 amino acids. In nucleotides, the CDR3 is TGTGCCAGCAGCATACTAGCGGGGGGGTACAAGGAGCAGTTCTTC. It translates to CASSILAGGYKEQFF.

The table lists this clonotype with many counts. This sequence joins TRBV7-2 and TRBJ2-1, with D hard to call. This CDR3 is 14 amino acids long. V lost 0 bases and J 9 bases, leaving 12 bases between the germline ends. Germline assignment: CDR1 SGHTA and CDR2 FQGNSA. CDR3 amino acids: CASSLAGSPSEQFF. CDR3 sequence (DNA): TGTGCCAGCAGCTTAGCAGGCAGTCCAAGTGAGCAGTTCTTC.

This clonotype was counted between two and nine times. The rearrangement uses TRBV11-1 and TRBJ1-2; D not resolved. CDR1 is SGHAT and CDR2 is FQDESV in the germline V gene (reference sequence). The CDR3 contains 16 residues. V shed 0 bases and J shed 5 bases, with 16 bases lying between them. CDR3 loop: CASSLAAGPFPYGYTF. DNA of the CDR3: TGTGCCAGCAGCTTAGCGGCCGGGCCATTCCCGTATGGCTACACCTTC.

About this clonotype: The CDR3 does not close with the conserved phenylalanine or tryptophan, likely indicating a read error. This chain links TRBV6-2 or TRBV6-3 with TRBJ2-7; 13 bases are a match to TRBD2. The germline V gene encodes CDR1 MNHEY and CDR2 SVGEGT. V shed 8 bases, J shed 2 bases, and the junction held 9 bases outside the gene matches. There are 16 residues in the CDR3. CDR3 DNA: TGTGCCAGCCTAGGGCCTGGGACTAGCGGGGCCTACGAGCAGTACTTA. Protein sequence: CASLGPGTSGAYEQYL.

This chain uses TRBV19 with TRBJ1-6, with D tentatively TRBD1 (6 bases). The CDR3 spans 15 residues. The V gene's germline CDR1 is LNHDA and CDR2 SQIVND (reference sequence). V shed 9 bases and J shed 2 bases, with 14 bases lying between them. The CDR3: CASTRQVPYNSPLHF. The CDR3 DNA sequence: TGTGCCAGCACCAGACAGGTCCCCTATAATTCACCCCTCCACTTT.

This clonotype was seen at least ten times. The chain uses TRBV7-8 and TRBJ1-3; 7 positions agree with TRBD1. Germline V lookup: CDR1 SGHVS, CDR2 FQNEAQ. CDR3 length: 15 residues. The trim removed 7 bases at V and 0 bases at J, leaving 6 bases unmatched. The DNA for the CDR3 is TGTGCCAGCAACATAGGGGGCAACTCTGGAAACACCATATATTTT. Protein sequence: CASNIGGNSGNTIYF.

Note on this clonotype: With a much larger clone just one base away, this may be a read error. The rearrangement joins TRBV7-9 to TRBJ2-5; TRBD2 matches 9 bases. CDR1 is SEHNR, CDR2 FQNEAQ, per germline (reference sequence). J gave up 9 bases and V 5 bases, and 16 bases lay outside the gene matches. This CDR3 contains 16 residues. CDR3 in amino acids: CASSAPDSSGVEPQYF. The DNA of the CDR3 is TGTGCCAGCAGCGCTCCCGACTCTAGCGGGGTGGAGCCCCAGTACTTC.

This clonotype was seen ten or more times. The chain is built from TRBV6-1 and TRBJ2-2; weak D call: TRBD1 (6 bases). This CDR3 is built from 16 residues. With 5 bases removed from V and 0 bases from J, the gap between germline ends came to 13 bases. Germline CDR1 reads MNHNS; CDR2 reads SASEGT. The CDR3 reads CASSRGTWSNTGELFF. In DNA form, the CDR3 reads TGTGCCAGCAGTAGGGGGACCTGGTCGAACACCGGGGAGCTGTTTTTT.

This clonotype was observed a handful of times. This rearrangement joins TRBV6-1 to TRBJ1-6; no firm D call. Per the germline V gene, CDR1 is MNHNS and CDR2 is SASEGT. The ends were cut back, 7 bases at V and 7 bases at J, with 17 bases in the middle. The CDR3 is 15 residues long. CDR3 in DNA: TGTGCCAGCATACCAGACTCAAAGCTAAATTCACCCCTCCACTTT. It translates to CASIPDSKLNSPLHF.